What follows are 31 T cell receptor beta chains derived from one specimen sequenced in a study of blood T cell repertoires in COVID-19. TCRdb keeps only in-frame clones here, not all; method: immunoSEQ multiplex PCR. The sample lists 45,000 to 55,000 clones, around 86% occurring once. Material for sequencing was peripheral blood. These receptor sequences come from a man in his fifties or sixties with active COVID-19.

The chain links TRBV5-1 to TRBJ2-1, with 10 bases aligning to TRBD1. CDR1 and CDR2 (germline): SGHRS, YFSETQ. This CDR3 spans 15 amino acids. V lost 3 bases to trimming and J lost 8 bases; unmatched junction nucleotides: 8. The CDR3 region is CASSSSPGTGDEQFF. The CDR3 DNA reads as TGCGCCAGCAGCTCCAGTCCCGGGACAGGGGATGAGCAGTTCTTC.

The chain employs TRBV30 and TRBJ1-5, with a possible D match to TRBD1 (5 bases). This CDR3 is 15 amino acids long. Between the trimmed V and J ends, which lost 0 bases and 2 bases, there was a span of 11 bases. The germline gives CDR1 GTSNPN, CDR2 SVGIG (reference sequence). CDR3 DNA: TGTGCCTGGAGTGTGTCTGGGGCCGGCAATCAGCCCCAGCATTTT. Protein sequence: CAWSVSGAGNQPQHF.

The rearrangement joins TRBV18 to TRBJ1-2; maybe TRBD1 (6 bases). V was cut by 3 bases and J by 9 bases, with 11 bases left in between. The CDR3 covers 12 residues. Germline loops: CDR1 KGHSH, CDR2 LQKENI. The CDR3 nucleotides are TGTGCCAGCTCACCCGCTGGACAGAGCTACACCTTC. Protein: CASSPAGQSYTF.

The rearrangement links TRBV7-9 to TRBJ2-1; tentatively, D is TRBD1 (6 bases). Trimming took 10 bases from V and 6 from J, leaving 13 bases between them. The CDR3 has 12 residues. Per germline, CDR1 SEHNR and CDR2 FQNEAQ (reference sequence). CDR3 bases: TGTGCCATCAAACAGGGAGTCAATGAGCAGTTCTTC. It specifies CAIKQGVNEQFF.

This clone was counted a single time. The rearrangement links TRBV28 to TRBJ1-1; TRBD1 matches at 7 bases. The CDR3 loop spans 15 amino acids. After removal of 6 bases from V and 3 bases from J, the junction contained 10 bases not matched to a gene. The V gene's germline CDR1 is MDHEN and CDR2 SYDVKM. CDR3 in amino acids: CASSAYTGADTEAFF. The DNA for the CDR3 is TGTGCCAGCAGCGCCTATACAGGGGCGGACACTGAAGCTTTCTTT.

V and J are TRBV4-1 and TRBJ2-7; possibly TRBD2 for D (7 bases). The CDR3 totals 16 residues. The V gene lost 0 bases and the J gene lost 1 base, with 13 bases spanning the gap. From germline, CDR1 is MGHRA and CDR2 YSYEKL. Written as DNA, the CDR3 is TGCGCCAGCAGCCAAGAGCTGCGGGGGCGATCCTACGAGCAGTACTTC. Amino acids: CASSQELRGRSYEQYF.

The chain recombines TRBV4-1 with TRBJ2-1; 15 bases are a match to TRBD2. With V trimmed by 3 bases and J by 8 bases, 5 bases remained unmatched. The CDR3 covers 16 residues. Germline V gene sequence: CDR1 MGHRA, CDR2 YSYEKL. The CDR3 bases are TGCGCCAGCAGCCATTGGACTAGCGGGGGGGTAGATGAGCAGTTCTTC. It translates to CASSHWTSGGVDEQFF.

The chain joins TRBV29-1 to TRBJ2-1, with 15 bases lining up with TRBD2. Germline assignment: CDR1 SQVTM and CDR2 ANQGSEA. The CDR3 runs 15 residues. V was pared by 7 bases and J by 3 bases, with 4 bases of the junction left unmatched. The CDR3, as DNA: TGCAGCGCGGGACTAGCGGGAGGACGCTACAATGAGCAGTTCTTC. It yields the protein CSAGLAGGRYNEQFF.

The chain combines TRBV29-1 with TRBJ2-5; no reliable D call. Trimming shortened V by 6 bases and J by 2 bases, and 10 bases separated the two germline ends. Germline lookup yields CDR1 SQVTM and CDR2 ANQGSEA. The CDR3 has 12 amino acids. CDR3 DNA: TGCAGCGTCGCCCCACAGCAAGAGACCCAGTACTTC. Translating it yields CSVAPQQETQYF.

The rearrangement links TRBV7-9 to TRBJ1-4; D call uncertain. V gave up 5 bases and J gave up 8 bases, with 9 bases separating them. The CDR3 spans 12 residues. The germline V gene encodes CDR1 SEHNR and CDR2 FQNEAQ (reference sequence). CDR3 in amino acids: CASSEIVEKLFF. Written as DNA, the CDR3 is TGTGCCAGCAGCGAGATAGTCGAAAAACTGTTTTTT.

J is TRBJ2-7 and V is TRBV6-1; possibly TRBD2 for D (5 bases). With 3 bases removed from V and 4 bases from J, the gap between germline ends came to 16 bases. CDR3 length: 15 amino acids. Germline V gene lookup returns CDR1 MNHNS and CDR2 SASEGT. The CDR3 nucleotides are TGTGCCAGCAGTGATCCCGGACTCCCCCCGTACGAGCAGTACTTC. The encoded protein is CASSDPGLPPYEQYF.

The chain links TRBV7-2 to TRBJ2-1, with a possible D match to TRBD2 (7 bases). This CDR3 is built from 15 residues. V was trimmed by 5 bases and J by 3 bases, leaving 14 bases between them. Germline assignment: CDR1 SGHTA and CDR2 FQGNSA. CDR3 residues: CASSLDGGLYNEQFF. CDR3 bases: TGTGCCAGCAGCCTCGACGGGGGGCTCTACAATGAGCAGTTCTTC.

This sequence joins TRBV6-2 or TRBV6-3 and TRBJ1-5; tentative D call: TRBD1 (5 bases). CDR3 length: 14 residues. CDR1 is MNHEY and CDR2 is SVGEGT in the germline V gene. Trimming cost V 2 bases and J 9 bases, with 14 bases left between them. The CDR3 region is CASSYGQGGRPQHF. The CDR3 nucleotides are TGTGCCAGCAGTTACGGCCAGGGAGGAAGGCCCCAGCATTTT.

This sequence joins TRBV6-6 and TRBJ1-1; 8 bases align to TRBD1. Germline lookup yields CDR1 MNHNY and CDR2 SVGAGI (reference sequence). V dropped 7 bases and J dropped 1; count of bases not matched to a gene: 5. This CDR3 is built from 14 residues. The CDR3: CASIRTGRNTEAFF. CDR3 nucleotide sequence: TGTGCCAGCATTCGGACAGGGAGGAACACTGAAGCTTTCTTT.

The gene calls are TRBV7-2 and TRBJ2-7, with 8 positions matching TRBD1. Germline CDR1 is SGHTA and CDR2 is FQGNSA. V dropped 2 bases and J dropped 4; count of bases not matched to a gene: 7. The CDR3 runs 15 residues. CDR3 sequence reads: CASSLSGTGGYEQYF. CDR3 in DNA: TGTGCCAGCAGCTTATCCGGGACAGGAGGATACGAGCAGTACTTC.

The rearrangement uses TRBV14 and TRBJ1-6, with D uncertain. Germline V CDR1 and CDR2: SGHDN, FVKESK. The CDR3 covers 17 residues. V was pared by 8 bases and J by 0 bases, with 17 bases between. CDR3 loop: CASPVYSRSSYNSPLHF. The CDR3 nucleotides are TGTGCCAGCCCAGTGTACAGCAGAAGCTCCTATAATTCACCCCTCCACTTT. The entire variable domain, with the rest obtained from reference TRBV14 and TRBJ1-6, is as follows: EAGVTQFPSHSVIEKGQTVTLRCDPISGHDNLYWYRRVMGKEIKFLLHFVKESKQDESGMPNNRFLAERTGGTYSTLKVQPAELEDSGVYFCASPVYSRSSYNSPLHFGNGTRLTVT.

The chain is built from TRBV7-3 and TRBJ1-1, with D perhaps matching TRBD1 (5 bases). The CDR3 totals 14 residues. The germline V gene has CDR1 SGHTA and CDR2 FQGTGA. Trimming removed 1 base at V and 2 bases at J, with 8 bases between. The DNA of the CDR3 is TGTGCCAGCAGCTTAAGCAGGACAAACACTGAAGCTTTCTTT. Amino acids: CASSLSRTNTEAFF.

The rearrangement joins TRBV11-2 to TRBJ1-6, with D uncertain. Germline loops: CDR1 SGHAT, CDR2 FQNNGV. The CDR3 length is 15 residues. V was cut by 0 bases and J by 7 bases, with 10 bases left in between. The CDR3 nucleotides read TGTGCCAGCAGCTTAGATCCGGGGAACAATTCACCCCTCCACTTT. Translation gives CASSLDPGNNSPLHF.

The rearrangement uses TRBV10-3 and TRBJ2-3; a possible D gene is TRBD2 (5 bases). Trimming stripped 4 bases from V and 0 bases from J, with 11 bases between. The germline CDR1 and CDR2 sequences are ENHRY and SYGVKD. This CDR3 has 15 amino acids. CDR3 loop: CAISAGGPSTDTQYF. For the CDR3, the DNA is TGTGCCATCAGTGCGGGCGGGCCTAGCACAGATACGCAGTATTTT.

This chain links TRBV19 with TRBJ1-2; 12 bases match TRBD1. Germline assignment: CDR1 LNHDA and CDR2 SQIVND (reference sequence). Losses at the gene ends were 4 bases for V and 8 bases for J; bases not matched to a gene: 5. CDR3 length equals 14 residues. The CDR3 DNA reads as TGTGCCAGTAGTACGGGACAGGGGGCAGGAGGCTACACCTTC. Amino acid sequence: CASSTGQGAGGYTF. Looking up the rest from reference TRBV19 and TRBJ1-2 gives the full variable domain: DGGITQSPKYLFRKEGQNVTLSCEQNLNHDAMYWYRQDPGQGLRLIYYSQIVNDFQKGDIAEGYSVSREKKESFPLTVTSAQKNPTAFYLCASSTGQGAGGYTFGSGTRLTVV.

This chain links TRBV24-1 with TRBJ2-1; a possible D gene is TRBD2 (6 bases). Germline V gene lookup returns CDR1 KGHDR and CDR2 SFDVKD. Trimming shortened V by 6 bases and J by 2 bases, and 13 bases separated the two germline ends. The CDR3 totals 15 residues. The CDR3 sequence is CATSTTGVPYNEQFF. The CDR3 bases are TGTGCCACCAGTACGACGGGAGTTCCCTACAATGAGCAGTTCTTC.

The genes are TRBV12-3 or TRBV12-4 and TRBJ2-2; the D is unclear. V dropped 0 bases and J dropped 4 bases, with 3 bases sitting between them. This CDR3 is built from 13 residues. As DNA, the CDR3 is TGTGCCAGCAGTTTAGCCCGCACCGGGGAGCTGTTTTTT. Translated: CASSLARTGELFF.

V gene TRBV6-6 combines with J gene TRBJ2-3, with 9 bases lining up with TRBD2. Looked up from germline, CDR1 is MNHNY and CDR2 is SVGAGI (reference sequence). Unmatched junction bases numbered 8, after V lost 1 base and J lost 9 bases. The CDR3 loop spans 15 amino acids. In DNA form, the CDR3 reads TGTGCCAGCAGTTACTTGGGGCTAGCGGGGAACACGCAGTATTTT. Amino acids: CASSYLGLAGNTQYF.

The CDR3 spells CASSPRRQGGITGELFF. DNA of the CDR3: TGTGCCAGCTCACCCCGCCGACAGGGCGGAATCACCGGGGAGCTGTTTTTT. The rearrangement links TRBV18 to TRBJ2-2; 7 bases align to TRBD1. CDR1 and CDR2 (germline): KGHSH, LQKENI. Unmatched junction bases numbered 11, after V lost 3 bases and J lost 4 bases. The CDR3 has 17 amino acids.

The CDR3 DNA sequence: TGCGCCAGCAGCTTGGGCAGGACAGATACGCAGTATTTT. Its protein is CASSLGRTDTQYF. The chain combines TRBV5-1 with TRBJ2-3; D is ambiguous. This CDR3 has 13 amino acids. The V end lost 0 bases, the J end lost 3 bases, and 5 bases lay between the germline ends. Germline CDR1 is SGHRS and CDR2 is YFSETQ.

The genes are TRBV6-1 and TRBJ2-5, with TRBD1 as a possible D gene (6 bases). The CDR3 loop spans 13 amino acids. Trimming cost V 1 base and J 5 bases, with 8 bases left between them. CDR1 and CDR2 (germline): MNHNS, SASEGT. The CDR3, as DNA: TGTGCCAGCAGTGAAGGAAGGGGGGAGACCCAGTACTTC. Protein sequence: CASSEGRGETQYF.

The chain employs TRBV2 and TRBJ2-7; the D gene is possibly TRBD1 (6 bases). The ends were cut back, 1 base at V and 2 bases at J, with 12 bases in the middle. The CDR3 is made up of 15 amino acids. Germline V CDR1 and CDR2: SNHLY, FYNNEI. The CDR3 sequence is CASSEGRDTPYEQYF. As DNA, the CDR3 is TGTGCCAGCAGTGAAGGACGGGACACCCCCTACGAGCAGTACTTC.

The CDR3 here is CAWSGTSSGANVLTF. The CDR3 bases are TGTGCCTGGAGTGGAACGAGCTCTGGGGCCAACGTCCTGACTTTC. The V call is TRBV30, the J call TRBJ2-6; D gene ambiguous. Germline values: CDR1 GTSNPN, CDR2 SVGIG (reference sequence). Trimming left V 1 base short and J 0 bases short, with 7 bases between. This CDR3 has 15 residues.

This chain connects TRBV24-1 to TRBJ1-3, with 12 bases lining up with TRBD1. CDR3 length: 20 residues. Looked up from germline, CDR1 is KGHDR and CDR2 is SFDVKD. Trimming took 1 base from V and 2 from J; bases not matched to a gene: 11. The CDR3 protein is CATSDFPPPGQGAPGNTIYF. The CDR3, as DNA: TGTGCCACCAGTGATTTCCCCCCGCCGGGACAGGGGGCGCCTGGAAACACCATATATTTT.

The chain uses TRBV11-1 and TRBJ2-5; 7 nucleotides agree with TRBD1. Trimming cost V 4 bases and J 1 base; bases outside gene matches: 6. The CDR3 is made up of 15 amino acids. Germline V gene data show CDR1 as SGHAT and CDR2 as FQDESV (reference sequence). Here the CDR3 reads CASSSGQVLQETQYF. The CDR3 nucleotides are TGTGCCAGCAGCTCCGGACAGGTCCTCCAAGAGACCCAGTACTTC.

This clone was found once. This chain joins TRBV19 and TRBJ2-7; D possibly corresponds to TRBD1 (6 bases). V lost 6 bases and J 6 bases, leaving 21 bases between the germline ends. The CDR3 contains 15 residues. Germline CDR1 is LNHDA and CDR2 is SQIVND (reference sequence). This chain's CDR3 is CASSAWADSPLEQYF. The CDR3 nucleotides are TGTGCCAGTAGCGCATGGGCGGACAGCCCGCTCGAGCAGTACTTC.